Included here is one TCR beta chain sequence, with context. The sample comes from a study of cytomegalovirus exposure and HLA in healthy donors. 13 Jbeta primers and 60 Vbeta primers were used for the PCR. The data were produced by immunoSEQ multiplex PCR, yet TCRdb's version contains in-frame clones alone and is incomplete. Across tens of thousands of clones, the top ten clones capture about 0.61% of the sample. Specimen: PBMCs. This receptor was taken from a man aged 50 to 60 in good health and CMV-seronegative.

The DNA for the CDR3 is TGTGCCAGCAGTAAATCCTTCGGGGACAGGGGCTACAATGAGCAGTTCTTC. Amino acid sequence: CASSKSFGDRGYNEQFF. The gene calls are TRBV5-6 and TRBJ2-1; TRBD1 matches 10 bases. J gave up 3 bases and V 5 bases, and 11 bases lay outside the gene matches. The CDR3 consists of 17 residues. Germline CDR1 SGHDT, CDR2 YYEEEE.